This T cell receptor (beta chain) was profiled in a study of T-cell reconstitution after alpha-beta-depleted transplantation in children (dated by TCRdb to about 2016). Background on the whole study: Using TCR repertoire profiling, the study quantitatively followed how T-cell immune reconstitution unfolded in children after TCRalphabeta/CD19-depleted allogeneic hematopoietic cell transplantation.

The CDR3 contains 13 residues, cysteine and phenylalanine counted. Here the CDR3 DNA is all that survives: 39 bases in frame from base 1. The V and J ends are trimmed by 7 bases and 7 bases, leaving 14 bases between them. Based on the germline V gene, the CDR1 and CDR2 sequences are MNHNS and SASEGT. In the case of this clonotype: Its antigen target is currently unknown. No quality values exist for individual bases; no much larger clone is one base distant.

What the work shows at the level of the full study, not this receptor alone: Apparently early alphabetaT-cell count recovery about two months after transplant reportedly relied on only several hundred rapidly expanded clones derived from non-depleted graft cells. The high TCRbeta diversity at day 60 in some patients was ascribed to recipient T cells and intrathymic progenitors that had survived conditioning. The frequencies of hyperexpanded clones fell over the following months, and after one year, T-cell counts and TCRbeta diversity were mostly attributed to newly produced T cells.

Libraries were prepared through PCR. TCRdb records Illumina HiSeq 2500 as the sequencer. Molecular barcoding was employed in the preparation of TCR libraries, with unique molecular identifiers being used to normalize TCRbeta repertoire quantification. Clones were called with MiXCR by TCRdb after fastp trimmed the public reads at Q25, and only in-frame beta chains were retained. Rows merge per CDR3 protein into single entries with the most common DNA and genes. The table for this sample lists about 830,000 distinct CDR3 sequences; 15% to 20% of them were counted only once. The ten biggest clones cover roughly 4.8% of the sample. Sample treatment or condition, as interpreted from the label and publication: allogeneic hematopoietic cell transplantation with graft depleted of TCRalphabeta T cells and CD19 B cells. The transplant recipients were children given TCRalphabeta/CD19-depleted allogeneic hematopoietic cell grafts.

This clonotype originated in a male patient between 5 and 17 years old who had a stem cell transplant for acute lymphoblastic leukemia, so the T cells may come from the graft donor. This specimen consisted of PBMCs, mostly from graft donor cells, obtained 360 days after TCRalphabeta/CD19-depleted stem cell transplant. The chain is encoded by TRBV6-1 joined to TRBJ1-5; no D segment can be confidently identified. The nucleotide sequence reads TGTGCCAGCACAGGTCCCCTAATGCAGCCCCAGCATTTT. It translates as CASTGPLMQPQHF.